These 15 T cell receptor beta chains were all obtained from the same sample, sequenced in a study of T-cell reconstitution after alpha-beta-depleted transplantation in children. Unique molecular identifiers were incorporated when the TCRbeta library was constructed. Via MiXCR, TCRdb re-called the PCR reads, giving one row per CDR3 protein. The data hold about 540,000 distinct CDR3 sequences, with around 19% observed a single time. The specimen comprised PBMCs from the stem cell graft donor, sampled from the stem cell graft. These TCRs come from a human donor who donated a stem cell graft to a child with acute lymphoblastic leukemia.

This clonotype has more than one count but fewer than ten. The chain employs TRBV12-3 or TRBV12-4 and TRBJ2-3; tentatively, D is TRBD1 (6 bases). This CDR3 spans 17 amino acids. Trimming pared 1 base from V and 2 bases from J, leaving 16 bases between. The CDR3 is CASSLGGPGPPTDTQYF. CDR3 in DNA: TGTGCCAGCAGTTTAGGGGGGCCGGGGCCCCCCACAGATACGCAGTATTTT.

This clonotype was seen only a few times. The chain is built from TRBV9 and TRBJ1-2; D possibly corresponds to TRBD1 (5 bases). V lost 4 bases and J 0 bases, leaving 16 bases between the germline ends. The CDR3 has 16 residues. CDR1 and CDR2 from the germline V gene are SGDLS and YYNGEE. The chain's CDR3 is CASSPTLGTPNYGYTF. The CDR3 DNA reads TGTGCCAGCAGCCCGACCCTAGGGACGCCTAACTATGGCTACACCTTC.

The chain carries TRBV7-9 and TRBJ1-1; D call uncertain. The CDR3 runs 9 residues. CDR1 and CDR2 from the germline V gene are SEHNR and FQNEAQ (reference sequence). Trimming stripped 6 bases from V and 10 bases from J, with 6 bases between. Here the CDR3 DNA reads TGTGCCAGCAGTTATTCAGCTTTCTTT. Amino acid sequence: CASSYSAFF.

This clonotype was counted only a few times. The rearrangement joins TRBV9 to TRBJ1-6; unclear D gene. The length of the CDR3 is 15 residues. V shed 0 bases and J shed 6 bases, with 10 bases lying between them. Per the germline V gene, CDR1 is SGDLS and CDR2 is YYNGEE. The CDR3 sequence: CASSVDPAANSPLHF. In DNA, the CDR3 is TGTGCCAGCAGCGTAGACCCCGCAGCTAATTCACCCCTCCACTTT.

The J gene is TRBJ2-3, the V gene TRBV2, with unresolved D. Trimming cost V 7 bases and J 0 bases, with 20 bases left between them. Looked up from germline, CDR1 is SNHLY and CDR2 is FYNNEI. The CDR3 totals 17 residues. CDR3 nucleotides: TGTGCCAGCAAAAGCCAGTCGGGCTTTGGTAGCACAGATACGCAGTATTTT. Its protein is CASKSQSGFGSTDTQYF.

The CDR3 spells CASSLAFGNSPLHF. The DNA of the CDR3 is TGTGCCAGCAGTTTAGCATTCGGGAATTCACCCCTCCACTTT. This chain uses TRBV12-3 or TRBV12-4 with TRBJ1-6; D gene unclear. The V and J ends lost 0 bases and 7 bases respectively, with 7 bases between them. The CDR3 is 14 amino acids.

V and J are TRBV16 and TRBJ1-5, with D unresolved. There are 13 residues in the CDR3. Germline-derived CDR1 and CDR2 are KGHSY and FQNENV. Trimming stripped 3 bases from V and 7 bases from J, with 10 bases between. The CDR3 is CASSQTGIQPQHF. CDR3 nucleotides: TGTGCCAGCAGCCAGACGGGGATCCAGCCCCAGCATTTT.

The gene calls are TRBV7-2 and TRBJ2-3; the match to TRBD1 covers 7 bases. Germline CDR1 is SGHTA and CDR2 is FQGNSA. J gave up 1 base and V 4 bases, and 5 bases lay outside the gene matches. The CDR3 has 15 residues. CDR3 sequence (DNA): TGTGCCAGCAGCTCGGACAGGCGGCGCACAGATACGCAGTATTTT. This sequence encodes CASSSDRRRTDTQYF.

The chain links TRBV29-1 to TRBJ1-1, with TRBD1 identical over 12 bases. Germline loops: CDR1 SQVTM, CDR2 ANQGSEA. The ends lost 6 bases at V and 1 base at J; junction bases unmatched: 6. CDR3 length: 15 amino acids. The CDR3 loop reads CSVSGQGARNTEAFF. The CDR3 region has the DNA TGCAGCGTCTCGGGACAGGGGGCGCGGAACACTGAAGCTTTCTTT.

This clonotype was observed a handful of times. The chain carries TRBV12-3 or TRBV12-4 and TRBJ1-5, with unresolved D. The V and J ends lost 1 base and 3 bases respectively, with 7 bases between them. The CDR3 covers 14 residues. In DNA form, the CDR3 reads TGTGCCAGCAGTTTAGGCCGTGTCAATCAGCCCCAGCATTTT. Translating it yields CASSLGRVNQPQHF.

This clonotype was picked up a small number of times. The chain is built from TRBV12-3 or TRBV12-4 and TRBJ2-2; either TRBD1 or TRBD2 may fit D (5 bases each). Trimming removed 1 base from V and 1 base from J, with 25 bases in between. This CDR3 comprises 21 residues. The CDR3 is CASSLELVAGWDPKNTGELFF. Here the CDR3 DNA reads TGTGCCAGCAGTTTAGAATTAGTGGCAGGGTGGGACCCGAAGAACACCGGGGAGCTGTTTTTT.

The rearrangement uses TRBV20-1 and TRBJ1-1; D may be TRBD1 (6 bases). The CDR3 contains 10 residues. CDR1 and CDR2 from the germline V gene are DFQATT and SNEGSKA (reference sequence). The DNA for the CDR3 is TGCAGAAAGGGGGGCACTGAAGCTTTCTTT. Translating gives CRKGGTEAFF.

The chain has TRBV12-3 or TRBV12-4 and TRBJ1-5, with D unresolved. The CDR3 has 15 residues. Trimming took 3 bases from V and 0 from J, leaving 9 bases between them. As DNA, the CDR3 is TGTGCCAGCAGTTTTTGGCAGGTTAGCAATCAGCCCCAGCATTTT. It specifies CASSFWQVSNQPQHF.

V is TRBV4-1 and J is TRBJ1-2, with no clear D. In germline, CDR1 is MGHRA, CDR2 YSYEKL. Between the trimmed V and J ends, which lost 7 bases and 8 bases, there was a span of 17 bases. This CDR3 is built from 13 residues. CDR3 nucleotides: TGCGCCAGCAAACGCCCTGAGTCAGAGGGCTACACCTTC. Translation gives CASKRPESEGYTF.

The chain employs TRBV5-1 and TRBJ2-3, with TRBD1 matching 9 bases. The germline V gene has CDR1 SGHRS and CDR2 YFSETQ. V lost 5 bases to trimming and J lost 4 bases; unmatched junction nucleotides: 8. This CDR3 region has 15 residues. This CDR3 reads CASSPGQGYSDTQYF. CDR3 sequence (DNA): TGCGCCAGCAGTCCGGGACAGGGTTATTCAGATACGCAGTATTTT.